The clone carrying this T cell receptor (beta chain) was found a few times. Its antigen is undetermined. The CDR3 contains 13 residues. With 5 bases clipped from V and 7 bases from J, the junction kept 9 bases outside the gene matches. Germline CDR1 DFQATT, CDR2 SNEGSKA (reference sequence). The sample comes from a study of identical twins. General study results and limits: Carriage of fewer insertions was seen in abundant cord blood beta clonotypes, whereas memory repertoires showed none. Compared with models, monozygotic twins showed more out-of-frame TCR alpha sharing. Where beta out-of-frame sequences were concerned, excess twin sharing was weaker. Out-of-frame alpha sequences common to twins exhibited a surplus of low generation probability.

TCRdb re-derived calls from the 5' RACE reads in MiXCR, one entry per CDR3 protein. The sample contains around 1.7 million distinct CDR3 sequences, about 32% of which appear only once. This receptor was identified in a newborn girl in good health. Sequencing used cord blood. The chain is built from TRBV20-1 and TRBJ2-7, with 9 positions matching TRBD2. CDR3 sequence reads: CSARTPSGIEQYF. The CDR3 nucleotides are TGCAGTGCTCGGACCCCTAGCGGGATAGAGCAGTACTTC.